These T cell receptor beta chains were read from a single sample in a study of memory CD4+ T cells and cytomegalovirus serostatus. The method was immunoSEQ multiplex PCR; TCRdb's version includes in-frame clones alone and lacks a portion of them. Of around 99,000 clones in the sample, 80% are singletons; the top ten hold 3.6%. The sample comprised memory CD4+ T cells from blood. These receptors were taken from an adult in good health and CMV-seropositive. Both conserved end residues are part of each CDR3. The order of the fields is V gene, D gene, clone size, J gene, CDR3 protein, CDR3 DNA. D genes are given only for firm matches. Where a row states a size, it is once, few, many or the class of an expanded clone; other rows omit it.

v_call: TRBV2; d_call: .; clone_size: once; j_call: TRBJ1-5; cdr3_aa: CASSLDSSNQPQHF; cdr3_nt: TGTGCCAGCAGTCTTGACAGTAGCAATCAGCCCCAGCATTTT
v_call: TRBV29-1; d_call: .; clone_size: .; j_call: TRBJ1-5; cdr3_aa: CSVVAGANQPQHF; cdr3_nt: TGCAGCGTTGTCGCCGGGGCCAATCAGCCCCAGCATTTT
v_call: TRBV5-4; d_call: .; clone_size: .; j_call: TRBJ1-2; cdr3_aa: CASSSSWGGYGYTF; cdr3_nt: TGTGCCAGCAGCTCGTCCTGGGGGGGCTATGGCTACACCTTC
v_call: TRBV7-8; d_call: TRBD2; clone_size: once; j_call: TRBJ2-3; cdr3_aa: CASSQREGSTDTQYF; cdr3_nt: TGTGCCAGCAGCCAGCGGGAGGGATCCACAGATACGCAGTATTTT
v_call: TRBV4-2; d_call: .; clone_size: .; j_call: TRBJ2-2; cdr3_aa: CASSQDRHQLSGELFF; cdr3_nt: TGTGCCAGCAGCCAAGATAGGCATCAGCTTTCGGGGGAGCTGTTTTTT
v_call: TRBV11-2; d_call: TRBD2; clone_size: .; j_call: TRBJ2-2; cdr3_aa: CASSYGLAGYTGELFF; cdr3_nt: TGTGCCAGCAGCTACGGACTAGCGGGATACACCGGGGAGCTGTTTTTT
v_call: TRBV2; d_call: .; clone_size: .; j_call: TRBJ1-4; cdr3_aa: CASNPNGEPSEKLFF; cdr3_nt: TGTGCCAGCAACCCGAACGGAGAACCCAGTGAAAAACTGTTTTTT
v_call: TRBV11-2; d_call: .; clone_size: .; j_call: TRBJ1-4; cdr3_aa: CASSPDSGATNEKLFF; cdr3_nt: TGTGCCAGCAGCCCCGACTCGGGTGCAACTAATGAAAAACTGTTTTTT
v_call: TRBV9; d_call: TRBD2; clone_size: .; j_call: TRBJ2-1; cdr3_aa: CASSSLRLAGRNEQFF; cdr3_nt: TGTGCCAGCAGCTCCCTTCGGCTAGCGGGACGCAATGAGCAGTTCTTC
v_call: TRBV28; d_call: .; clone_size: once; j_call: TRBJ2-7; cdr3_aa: CASRSGNYEQYF; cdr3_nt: TGTGCCAGCAGGTCCGGGAACTACGAGCAGTACTTC
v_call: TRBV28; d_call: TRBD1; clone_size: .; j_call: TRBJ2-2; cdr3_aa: CASSPWEGQGNTGELFF; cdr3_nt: TGTGCCAGCAGTCCTTGGGAGGGACAGGGGAACACCGGGGAGCTGTTTTTT
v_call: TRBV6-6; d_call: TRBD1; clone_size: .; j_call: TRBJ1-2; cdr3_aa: CASSWTTGSYGYTF; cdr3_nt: TGTGCCAGCAGTTGGACGACAGGGTCCTATGGCTACACCTTC
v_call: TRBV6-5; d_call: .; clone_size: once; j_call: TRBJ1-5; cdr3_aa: CASSTTGTNQPQHF; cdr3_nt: TGTGCCAGTAGTACTACAGGGACCAATCAGCCCCAGCATTTT
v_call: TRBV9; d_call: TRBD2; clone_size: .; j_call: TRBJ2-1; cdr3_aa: CASSVGVAGYNEQFF; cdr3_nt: TGTGCCAGCAGCGTAGGAGTAGCGGGTTACAATGAGCAGTTCTTC
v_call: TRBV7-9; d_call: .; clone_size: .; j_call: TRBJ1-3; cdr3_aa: CASSLKRDGNTIYF; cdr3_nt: TGTGCCAGCAGCTTAAAACGGGATGGAAACACCATATATTTT
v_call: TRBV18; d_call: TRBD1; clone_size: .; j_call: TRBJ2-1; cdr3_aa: CASSRGQGVYNEQFF; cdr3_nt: TGTGCCAGCTCACGGGGACAGGGTGTTTACAATGAGCAGTTCTTC
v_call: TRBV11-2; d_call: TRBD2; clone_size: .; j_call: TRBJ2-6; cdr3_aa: CGLGTGFQVPGANVLTF; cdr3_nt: TGCGGACTAGGGACCGGATTTCAGGTTCCTGGGGCCAACGTCCTGACTTTC
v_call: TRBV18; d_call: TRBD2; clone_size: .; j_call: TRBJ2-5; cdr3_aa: CASSPSGRAVRETQYF; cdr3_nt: TGTGCCAGCTCACCAAGCGGGAGGGCCGTTCGGGAGACCCAGTACTTC
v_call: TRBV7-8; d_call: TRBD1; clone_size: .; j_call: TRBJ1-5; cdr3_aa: CASSPDREGVQVNQPQHF; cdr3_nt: TGTGCCAGCAGCCCGGACAGGGAAGGGGTTCAGGTCAATCAGCCCCAGCATTTT
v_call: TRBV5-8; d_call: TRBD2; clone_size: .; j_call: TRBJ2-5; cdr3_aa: CASSKGLAEGWQETQYF; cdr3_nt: TGTGCCAGCAGCAAGGGACTAGCGGAGGGGTGGCAAGAGACCCAGTACTTC
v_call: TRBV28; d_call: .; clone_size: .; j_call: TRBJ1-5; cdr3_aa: CASSFFIVTRGSQPQHF; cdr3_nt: TGTGCCAGCAGTTTTTTCATAGTCACCAGGGGAAGCCAGCCCCAGCATTTT
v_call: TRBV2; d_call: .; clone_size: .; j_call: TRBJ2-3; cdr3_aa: CASSRIERTDTQYF; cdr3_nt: TGTGCCAGCAGTAGGATCGAGCGCACAGATACGCAGTATTTT
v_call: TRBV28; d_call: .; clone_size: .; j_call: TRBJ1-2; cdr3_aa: CASERGNYGYTF; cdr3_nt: TGTGCCAGCGAGAGGGGAAACTATGGCTACACCTTC